What follows are 2 T cell receptor beta chains derived from one specimen sequenced in a study of early stage breast cancer tumors (dated by TCRdb to about 2017). Library method: the immunoSEQ multiplex PCR assay. TCRdb took this table from immuneACCESS and kept in-frame rearrangements with V and J called. Such tables lack part of the clones; where checked against another copy, unresolved V genes explain under half of the gap, and the rest is unexplained. The sample records tens of thousands of clones, roughly 80% of which are singletons. The top ten hold less than 4% of the sample. Sequencing used blood. All receptors come from a person aged 25 to 39 with breast cancer.

In its sample, this clone ranks as medium-sized. The chain is built from TRBV30 and TRBJ2-7, with 10 bases aligning to TRBD2. Per germline, CDR1 GTSNPN and CDR2 SVGIG (reference sequence). This CDR3 is built from 15 residues. The junction had 8 bases not matched to a gene; V was cut back by 1 base and J by 5 bases. The CDR3 bases are TGTGCCTGGAGTGGTTCGAGCGGGAGGGTCGACGAGCAGTACTTC. Translated, it gives CAWSGSSGRVDEQYF.

The chain employs TRBV11-2 and TRBJ2-1; the D call may be TRBD1 or TRBD2 (5 bases each). The V and J ends lost 6 bases and 7 bases respectively, with 31 bases between them. Germline V gives CDR1 SGHAT, CDR2 FQNNGV. The length of the CDR3 is 19 residues. The CDR3 is CASRGLRARSQGVGNEQFF. DNA of the CDR3: TGTGCCAGCAGGGGCCTAAGGGCGCGGAGCCAGGGAGTCGGGAATGAGCAGTTCTTC.